One sample yielded the 10 T cell receptor beta chains listed below, sequenced in a study of type 1 and type 2 diabetes patients. PCR was run on genomic DNA. The TCR beta CDR3 region was amplified using 30 forward and 13 reverse primers. MiXCR, run by TCRdb on the multiplex PCR reads, gives a single entry per CDR3 protein. The sample consists of 250,000 or so distinct CDR3 sequences, 40% to 50% of them appearing once. The sequenced material came from peripheral blood mononuclear cells (PBMCs). These TCRs come from a man aged 18 to 30 with type 2 diabetes.

This clonotype turned up a few times. The chain links TRBV19 to TRBJ2-3; D is perhaps TRBD1 (6 bases). The CDR3 contains 14 residues. In germline, CDR1 is LNHDA, CDR2 SQIVND (reference sequence). Deletions cut 7 bases from V and 4 bases from J, with 15 bases between. In DNA form, the CDR3 reads TGTGCCAGTAAGGCGGCAGGGGTGGCAGATACGCAGTATTTT. It specifies CASKAAGVADTQYF.

The chain has TRBV4-3 and TRBJ2-7; D remains unclear. CDR1 and CDR2 (germline): LGHNA, YSLEER. V lost 0 bases to trimming and J lost 0 bases, with 9 bases between them. The CDR3 length is 15 residues. The CDR3: CASSQDGSGSYEQYF. Written as DNA, the CDR3 is TGCGCCAGCAGCCAAGACGGGTCGGGCTCCTACGAGCAGTACTTC.

The genes are TRBV7-8 and TRBJ2-7; 13 bases fit TRBD2. The germline CDR1 and CDR2 sequences are SGHVS and FQNEAQ. V lost 3 bases to trimming and J lost 5 bases; unmatched junction nucleotides: 4. The CDR3 runs to 15 residues. Written as DNA, the CDR3 is TGTGCCAGCAGCTTGGGACTAGCGGGAACCCACGAGCAGTACTTC. Amino acid sequence: CASSLGLAGTHEQYF. Full variable domain (missing parts from reference TRBV7-8 and TRBJ2-7): GAGVSQSPRYKVAKRGQDVALRCDPISGHVSLFWYQQALGQGPEFLTYFQNEAQLDKSGLPSDRFFAERPEGSVSTLKIQRTQQEDSAVYLCASSLGLAGTHEQYFGPGTRLTVT.

The rearrangement joins TRBV5-1 to TRBJ2-3, with D perhaps TRBD1 (6 bases). Germline assignment: CDR1 SGHRS and CDR2 YFSETQ. V shed 3 bases and J shed 0 bases, with 14 bases lying between them. This CDR3 has 16 residues. The CDR3: CASSWGHDFSTDTQYF. DNA for the CDR3: TGCGCCAGCAGCTGGGGACACGACTTTAGCACAGATACGCAGTATTTT.

V is TRBV20-1 and J is TRBJ2-7; D is unresolved. The CDR3 loop spans 13 amino acids. V dropped 0 bases and J dropped 2 bases, with 8 bases sitting between them. Germline assignment: CDR1 DFQATT and CDR2 SNEGSKA (reference sequence). The CDR3 nucleotides are TGCAGTGCTAGAGATTCGGAAACCTACGAGCAGTACTTC. Translated, it gives CSARDSETYEQYF.

This sequence joins TRBV5-1 and TRBJ2-2; the D gene is possibly TRBD1 (6 bases). The V gene's germline CDR1 is SGHRS and CDR2 YFSETQ. The V gene lost 4 bases and the J gene lost 4 bases, with 11 bases spanning the gap. The CDR3 has 14 amino acids. As DNA, the CDR3 is TGCGCCAGCAGCCCACAGGGAGTCACCGGGGAGCTGTTTTTT. Its protein product is CASSPQGVTGELFF. The entire variable domain, with the rest obtained from reference TRBV5-1 and TRBJ2-2, is as follows: KAGVTQTPRYLIKTRGQQVTLSCSPISGHRSVSWYQQTPGQGLQFLFEYFSETQRNKGNFPGRFSGRQFSNSRSEMNVSTLELGDSALYLCASSPQGVTGELFFGEGSRLTVL.

The chain joins TRBV30 to TRBJ2-5, with 10 bases matching TRBD2. This CDR3 contains 16 residues. In germline, CDR1 is GTSNPN, CDR2 SVGIG (reference sequence). J lost 5 bases, V lost 0 bases, and 9 bases had no gene match. In DNA form, the CDR3 reads TGTGCCTGGAGTGTACTACGGACTAGCGGCCCGGAGACCCAGTACTTC. Amino acid sequence: CAWSVLRTSGPETQYF.

The chain recombines TRBV29-1 with TRBJ2-1, with D uncertain. The CDR3 runs 12 residues. Trimming removed 3 bases at V and 0 bases at J, with 3 bases between. Germline V gives CDR1 SQVTM, CDR2 ANQGSEA. The CDR3 region is CSVEDSYNEQFF. CDR3 bases: TGCAGCGTTGAGGACTCCTACAATGAGCAGTTCTTC.

This chain links TRBV4-1 with TRBJ1-1; 7 bases align to TRBD1. This CDR3 is 14 amino acids long. Germline trimming cut 0 bases from V and 5 bases from J; bases unmatched to any gene: 3. Germline V gene lookup returns CDR1 MGHRA and CDR2 YSYEKL. The CDR3, as DNA: TGCGCCAGCAGCCAAGATACAGGGGAAACTGAAGCTTTCTTT. The encoded protein is CASSQDTGETEAFF.

This clonotype was seen at least ten times. The chain joins TRBV15 to TRBJ1-1, with D possibly TRBD1 on 6 matching bases. The CDR3 runs 13 residues. Germline V gives CDR1 LNHNV, CDR2 YYDKDF (reference sequence). V was shortened by 1 base and J by 4 bases, with 7 bases between the two germline ends. In DNA, the CDR3 is TGTGCCACCAGCAGAGGGGGGGCCACTGAAGCTTTCTTT. It encodes CATSRGGATEAFF. The full variable domain, completed using reference TRBV15 and TRBJ1-1, is DAMVIQNPRYQVTQFGKPVTLSCSQTLNHNVMYWYQQKSSQAPKLLFHYYDKDFNNEADTPDNFQSRRPNTSFCFLDIRSPGLGDTAMYLCATSRGGATEAFFGQGTRLTVV.